Included here is one T cell receptor beta chain sequence, with context. Its antigen is still unknown. These data are taken from a study of vaccination effects on CD4 cells after COVID-19. Study overall: Post-vaccine specimens arrived a median 72 days past the second dose.

Antigen-specific CD4+ T cells expanded by the ViraFEST assay with viral peptide pools were then sequenced. The culture ran for approximately 10 days before CD4+ T cells were isolated. All participants had two doses of either the BNT162b2 or mRNA-1273 vaccine. Cultures received IL-2 medium that replaced half the medium on days 3 and 7. The CDR3 sequence is 15 residues long. The germline gives CDR1 SGHRS, CDR2 YFSETQ. J was trimmed by 8 bases and V by 0 bases; bases with no gene match: 7. The method was immunoSEQ multiplex PCR; TCRdb's version includes in-frame clones alone and lacks a portion of them. The data contain approximately 29,000 clones, 73% of them singletons.

The chain carries TRBV5-1 and TRBJ2-1, with 8 nucleotides matching TRBD2. Sequenced material: CD4+ T cells from PBMCs cultured with HCoV-NL63 spike peptides, taken after COVID-19 vaccination. The receptor comes from a human donor who received a COVID-19 vaccine. In DNA, the CDR3 is TGCGCCAGCAGCTTGGTCGAGCGGGGGTTGGATGAGCAGTTCTTC. It yields the protein CASSLVERGLDEQFF.